This TCR beta chain was sequenced for a study of human T cells and chemical hapten exposure (dated by TCRdb to the early 2020s). For context, the study as a whole: For sensitization, 2% DPC in acetone was applied to a roughly 2 cm by roughly 2 cm area of upper inner arm skin. Throughout the approximately 24-week study period, patients were also given weekly therapeutic DPC doses on the scalp. Patch testing was done on the upper back using Finn chambers containing 0.01% DPC, and results were scored after 6 days according to International Contact Dermatitis Research Group standards. The patient cohort, mostly female, included alopecia areata with under or over 50% scalp involvement, alopecia totalis and alopecia universalis. Libraries were pooled for sequencing, and per-sample TCR yields varied mainly because of small differences in library volumes within the pool. Peripheral blood TCR repertoire changes were tracked in vivo in alopecia patients during primary and secondary sensitization to the hapten diphenylcyclopropenone (DPC). Patient blood was sampled pre-sensitization (week 0) and at 2, 6 and about 24 weeks after DPC sensitization. For TCR sequencing, blood came from 25 to 35 alopecia patients at anywhere from one to four time points (pre-sensitization, 2, 6 and 24 weeks).

Overall results and qualifications from the work: No change with DPC sensitization was found in the number of TCRs above 1 in 1000 frequency, and no evidence of global repertoire structure alterations was found. Because every patient had alopecia, a presumed autoimmune disease, the patients' immune response might differ from that of healthy individuals. Expanded TCRs formed significantly more large CDR3 similarity clusters than pre-sensitization or healthy control sets, consistent with antigen-driven responses. A positive correlation was found between the number of PT1 expanded TCRs and patch test score, with significance reached at thresholds 8, 16 and 32 but not 4. After repeated subsampling, changes were observed in the strength of the expansion versus patch-test correlation and in the threshold at which the correlation became significant.

The CDR3 holds 14 amino acids from the cysteine to the phenylalanine. The kept DNA is CDR3 alone, 42 bases in frame from the first base. The V and J ends are trimmed by 4 bases and 6 bases, leaving 15 bases between them. Taken from the germline V gene, the CDR1 and CDR2 loops are SQVTM and ANQGSEA. The protocol used for the library was RACE. Sequencing used a NextSeq 500. Library preparation attached unique molecular identifiers to individual cDNA molecules for quantitative, reproducible TCR counting. For every blood RNA sample, sequencing covered both the TCR alpha and TCR beta chains. Processing in the source paper ran as follows. Samples had a median of 95,638 TCRs, with a range from 23,224 to 690,600. The Decombinator software suite was used to annotate V, J and CDR3 in the TCR reads. To make PS versus PT1 abundance plots, every sample was subsampled to the same number of TCRs (28,000). TCRs were defined as expanded if absent before sensitization and observed at least eight times at the 2-week time point. The public reads were run again by TCRdb, first through fastp at Q25 and then through MiXCR, and only productive beta chains were kept. Every CDR3 protein is listed once, alongside the most common genes and DNA of its rows. The V and J calls, along with clone size, are taken from TCRdb and not from the paper's own processing. The sample table lists about 100,000 distinct CDR3 sequences, about 10% of them with a count of one. The top ten hold about 2.4% of the sample.

For this clonotype: Its antigen is still unknown. No much larger clone exists at a distance of one base, and base qualities are not known.

The meaning of the sample's time point label: patch test 1, 2 weeks after DPC sensitization. Taken with the paper, the label for treatment or condition translates to: therapeutic diphenylcyclopropenone sensitization with weekly scalp DPC. At each patch-test visit, blood was drawn before the patch test was applied. Eligible patients were aged 18 to 70, diagnosed with alopecia, deemed suitable for DPC therapy, and excluded if pregnant. Unfractionated whole blood was collected in Tempus Blood RNA tubes, and total RNA was extracted from that blood. The chain is made from TRBV29-1 and TRBJ1-4; the D gene lacks a confident call. The sequence was collected from a middle-aged man with alopecia areata. Some clones in this sample may be carry-over from other donors' samples. The starting material was whole blood, obtained in connection with sensitization to the hapten diphenylcyclopropenone (DPC). The bases are TGCAGCGTTGGAAGCTCCCGGGCAGATGAAAAACTGTTTTTT. Its protein is CSVGSSRADEKLFF. The reference TRBV29-1 and TRBJ1-4 proteins fill in what lies around the CDR3, so the full variable domain reads SAVISQKPSRDICQRGTSLTIQCQVDSQVTMMFWYRQQPGQSLTLIATANQGSEATYESGFVIDKFPISRPNLTFSTLTVSNMSPEDSSIYLCSVGSSRADEKLFFGSGTQLSVL.